This paragraph reports one T cell receptor (beta chain). These data come from a study of PD-1 blockade in classical Hodgkin lymphoma. V was pared by 3 bases and J by 13 bases, with 4 bases of the junction left unmatched. Germline assignment: CDR1 SGHDN and CDR2 FVKESK. The CDR3 loop spans 12 amino acids. Sample time point: newly diagnosed, previously untreated cHL patient sample. Sequenced by immunoSEQ multiplex PCR; TCRdb stores in-frame clones only, minus some. The repertoire holds around 27,000 clones, with just over 90% as singletons. Sequencing was carried out using peripheral blood mononuclear cells (PBMCs). The chain is built from TRBV14 and TRBJ2-4, with 9 bases aligning to TRBD1. This clonotype originated in a human donor with classical Hodgkin lymphoma. CDR3 bases: TGTGCCAGCAGCCAGGACAGGGGATGGCAGTACTTC. Encoded protein: CASSQDRGWQYF.